The clone carrying this T cell receptor (beta chain) was found a few times. TCRdb passed the 5' RACE reads through MiXCR, listing each CDR3 protein once. The sample holds about 58,000 distinct CDR3 sequences, roughly an eighth seen once. The data are from a study of early T cells in non-severe SARS-CoV-2 infection. Deletions cut 5 bases from V and 6 bases from J, with 11 bases between. Germline CDR1 reads SGHVS; CDR2 reads FQNEAQ. CDR3 size: 12 residues. The sequencing sample was made of whole blood. This receptor was taken from an adult who was a healthcare worker with PCR-confirmed SARS-CoV-2 infection or an uninfected control (not recorded which). The chain uses TRBV7-8 and TRBJ2-7, with D tentatively TRBD1 (5 bases). CDR3 loop: CASSLKGVEQYF. The CDR3 region has the DNA TGTGCCAGCAGCCTAAAAGGGGTCGAGCAGTACTTC. Variable domain in full (rest from reference TRBV7-8 and TRBJ2-7): GAGVSQSPRYKVAKRGQDVALRCDPISGHVSLFWYQQALGQGPEFLTYFQNEAQLDKSGLPSDRFFAERPEGSVSTLKIQRTQQEDSAVYLCASSLKGVEQYFGPGTRLTVT.